The 23 T cell receptor beta chains listed next were all sequenced from one sample in a study of cytomegalovirus exposure and HLA in healthy donors. This PCR relied on a set of 60 Vbeta primers and 13 Jbeta primers. The table came from immunoSEQ multiplex PCR; TCRdb's copy has only in-frame clones and leaves some out. The sample holds 150,000 to 200,000 clones, about 90% seen once. Sequencing was performed on PBMCs. The receptors were gathered from a girl less than two years old in good health and CMV-seronegative.

The V call is TRBV6-4, the J call TRBJ2-1; TRBD2 is a possible D gene (5 bases). From germline, CDR1 is MRHNA and CDR2 SNTAGT. The CDR3 loop spans 11 amino acids. Trimming removed 9 bases at V and 12 bases at J, with 15 bases between. CDR3 in amino acids: CASTPGVGQFF. The CDR3 DNA sequence: TGTGCCAGTACCCCCGGGGTCGGGCAGTTCTTC.

The chain recombines TRBV27 with TRBJ2-1, with 7 bases matching TRBD2. V trimming: 10 bases; J trimming: 5 bases; junction bases outside the gene matches: 14. The CDR3 length is 15 residues. CDR1 is MNHEY and CDR2 is SMNVEV in the germline V gene (reference sequence). The CDR3 loop reads CAIEESGGRDNEQFF. The CDR3 DNA sequence: TGTGCCATCGAGGAATCGGGAGGACGGGACAATGAGCAGTTCTTC.

Notes on this clone: At one boundary the junction diverges from the germline segment, which might be a read error. Other nucleotide sequences from this sample produce the same CDR3. The V gene is TRBV13, the J gene TRBJ2-7, with 8 bases matching TRBD1. The CDR3 is 19 residues long. Germline values: CDR1 PRHDT, CDR2 FYEKMQ (reference sequence). As DNA, the CDR3 is TGCGCCAGCAGCTTATCGGGGAAGGACAGGGTATCGGTTTACTACGAGCAGTACTTC. Translation: CASSLSGKDRVSVYYEQYF.

The chain carries TRBV13 and TRBJ2-1; 7 bases fit TRBD1. The V gene's germline CDR1 is PRHDT and CDR2 FYEKMQ (reference sequence). CDR3 length: 17 residues. Unmatched junction bases numbered 18, after V lost 5 bases and J lost 8 bases. The CDR3: CASSRMGDRVSGDEQFF. The CDR3, as DNA: TGTGCCAGCAGCCGGATGGGCGACAGGGTATCAGGGGATGAGCAGTTCTTC.

The chain employs TRBV30 and TRBJ2-5; D may be TRBD1 (5 bases). V was shortened by 2 bases and J by 5 bases, with 15 bases between the two germline ends. The CDR3 runs 14 residues. CDR1 GTSNPN and CDR2 SVGIG come from the germline V gene (reference sequence). DNA of the CDR3: TGTGCCTGGAGTAGGACAAAGCTCTACGAGACCCAGTACTTC. Residues: CAWSRTKLYETQYF.

V gene TRBV29-1 combines with J gene TRBJ2-5; D not certain. The germline gives CDR1 SQVTM, CDR2 ANQGSEA. The germline V and J ends were trimmed by 7 bases and 2 bases, with 11 bases remaining between them. CDR3 length: 12 residues. CDR3 nucleotide sequence: TGCAGCGCAAGCGACTCGCAAGAGACCCAGTACTTC. Translation gives CSASDSQETQYF.

V is TRBV7-3 and J is TRBJ2-3, with 9 bases identical to TRBD2. Trimming took 5 bases from V and 4 from J; bases not matched to a gene: 13. This CDR3 has 17 amino acids. The germline V gene has CDR1 SGHTA and CDR2 FQGTGA. The CDR3 loop is CASSVRGGGGVPDTQYF. CDR3 coding DNA: TGTGCCAGCAGCGTACGTGGGGGCGGGGGGGTGCCAGATACGCAGTATTTT.

The chain couples TRBV4-1 to TRBJ2-7; D may be TRBD2 (5 bases). The V end lost 4 bases, the J end lost 2 bases, and 9 bases lay between the germline ends. CDR1 MGHRA and CDR2 YSYEKL come from the germline V gene. This CDR3 contains 13 residues. CDR3 amino acids: CASSRETTYEQYF. CDR3 sequence (DNA): TGCGCCAGCAGCCGCGAGACTACCTACGAGCAGTACTTC.

CDR3 sequence: CASSSGLAGGNEQFF. CDR3 nucleotide sequence: TGTGCCAGCAGTTCCGGACTAGCGGGGGGCAATGAGCAGTTCTTC. The J gene is TRBJ2-1, the V gene TRBV6-5, with 14 bases that match TRBD2. The J segment lost 6 bases and the V segment lost 4 bases, leaving 2 bases of the junction unmatched. The germline V gene encodes CDR1 MNHEY and CDR2 SVGAGI. The CDR3 runs 15 residues.

The J gene is TRBJ2-1, the V gene TRBV6-5, with D unclear. Trimming took 6 bases from V and 5 from J, leaving 5 bases between them. The germline V gene has CDR1 MNHEY and CDR2 SVGAGI. There are 11 residues in the CDR3. CDR3 nucleotide sequence: TGTGCCAGCAGGCAGAACAATGAGCAGTTCTTC. Its protein is CASRQNNEQFF.

The rearrangement uses TRBV27 and TRBJ2-7, with 7 nucleotides matching TRBD1. Germline CDR1 is MNHEY and CDR2 is SMNVEV (reference sequence). This CDR3 region has 17 residues. Trimming took 6 bases from V and 5 from J; bases not matched to a gene: 19. DNA of the CDR3: TGTGCCAGCAGCAGGGGGTTCCCCGCAGTGCCGGCGGACGAGCAGTACTTC. It codes for CASSRGFPAVPADEQYF.

The chain is built from TRBV7-6 and TRBJ2-1; 12 bases match TRBD2. The V gene end was trimmed by 5 bases and the J gene end by 3 bases; junction bases not matched to a gene: 5. The germline gives CDR1 SGHVS, CDR2 FNYEAQ. This CDR3 spans 16 amino acids. The CDR3 loop is CASSDASGGVYNEQFF. CDR3 DNA sequence: TGTGCCAGCAGCGACGCTAGCGGGGGGGTCTACAATGAGCAGTTCTTC. Variable domain in full (rest from reference TRBV7-6 and TRBJ2-1): GAGVSQSPRYKVTKRGQDVALRCDPISGHVSLYWYRQALGQGPEFLTYFNYEAQQDKSGLPNDRFSAERPEGSISTLTIQRTEQRDSAMYRCASSDASGGVYNEQFFGPGTRLTVL.

Remarks on this clone: The sample holds other DNA sequences that translate to the same CDR3. The chain combines TRBV5-4 with TRBJ1-2; 7 bases map to TRBD1. The germline V gene encodes CDR1 SGHNT and CDR2 YYREEE (reference sequence). The ends lost 4 bases at V and 2 bases at J; junction bases unmatched: 5. The CDR3 has 14 amino acids. CDR3 coding DNA: TGTGCCAGCAGCCAAGGACAGGCGAACTATGGCTACACCTTC. It translates to CASSQGQANYGYTF. The variable domain in full, completed from reference TRBV5-4 and TRBJ1-2, reads ETGVTQSPTHLIKTRGQQVTLRCSSQSGHNTVSWYQQALGQGPQFIFQYYREEENGRGNFPPRFSGLQFPNYSSELNVNALELDDSALYLCASSQGQANYGYTFGSGTRLTVV.

The V call is TRBV5-4, the J call TRBJ2-6, with 7 positions matching TRBD1. Germline CDR1 and CDR2: SGHNT and YYREEE (reference sequence). The J segment lost 2 bases and the V segment lost 4 bases, leaving 12 bases of the junction unmatched. This CDR3 has 18 amino acids. CDR3 DNA sequence: TGTGCCAGCAGCGCCCCACAGGGGACGGACCCTGGGGCCAACGTCCTGACTTTC. Encoded protein: CASSAPQGTDPGANVLTF.

The chain carries TRBV4-2 and TRBJ2-6; D uncertain. Per germline, CDR1 LGHNA and CDR2 YNFKEQ. V was shortened by 0 bases and J by 3 bases, with 12 bases between the two germline ends. The CDR3 consists of 17 residues. In DNA form, the CDR3 reads TGTGCCAGCAGCCAAGAAGACGGCCAGGTTGGGGCCAACGTCCTGACTTTC. Protein product: CASSQEDGQVGANVLTF.

This chain connects TRBV13 to TRBJ2-7, with 8 positions matching TRBD1. From germline, CDR1 is PRHDT and CDR2 FYEKMQ (reference sequence). The CDR3 loop spans 14 amino acids. V dropped 0 bases and J dropped 3; count of bases not matched to a gene: 1. The CDR3 region is CASSLGDRGYEQYF. In DNA form, the CDR3 reads TGTGCCAGCAGCTTAGGCGACAGGGGCTACGAGCAGTACTTC. The variable domain in full, completed from reference TRBV13 and TRBJ2-7, reads AAGVIQSPRHLIKEKRETATLKCYPIPRHDTVYWYQQGPGQDPQFLISFYEKMQSDKGSIPDRFSAQQFSDYHSELNMSSLELGDSALYFCASSLGDRGYEQYFGPGTRLTVT.

Concerning this clone: Other nucleotide sequences in the sample specify the same CDR3. V and J are TRBV6-5 and TRBJ1-2; maybe TRBD1 (6 bases). V lost 0 bases, J lost 5 bases, and 7 bases lay in between. Germline V CDR1 and CDR2: MNHEY, SVGAGI. CDR3 size: 13 residues. CDR3 sequence reads: CASSYSGGYGYTF. CDR3 in DNA: TGTGCCAGCAGTTACTCAGGGGGATATGGCTACACCTTC.

V usage is TRBV10-1 and J usage is TRBJ2-7, with D uncertain. Germline V gene sequence: CDR1 WNHNN, CDR2 SYGVQD (reference sequence). V dropped 5 bases and J dropped 2 bases, with 10 bases sitting between them. The CDR3 spans 13 residues. CDR3 DNA: TGCGCCAGCAGTCGCGTTGGTCCCTACGAGCAGTACTTC. Protein: CASSRVGPYEQYF.

About this clone: At one end the junction does not follow the germline gene, possibly because of a read error. This chain joins TRBV7-9 and TRBJ1-2; 10 bases are shared with TRBD1. The CDR3 consists of 19 residues. Germline CDR1 reads SEHNR; CDR2 reads FQNEAQ (reference sequence). The DNA for the CDR3 is TGTTCCAGCAGCACCATTCTTGCTGGACAGGGGGACCCCCACTATGGCTACACCTTC. It encodes CSSSTILAGQGDPHYGYTF.

The chain recombines TRBV4-3 with TRBJ2-1; D perhaps matches TRBD2 (6 bases). The V gene lost 2 bases and the J gene lost 7 bases, with 12 bases spanning the gap. CDR3 length: 14 residues. Germline CDR1 LGHNA, CDR2 YSLEER. As DNA, the CDR3 is TGCGCCAGCAGCCAATTCGAGGCGGGAAATGAGCAGTTCTTC. Its translation: CASSQFEAGNEQFF.

Concerning this clone: The junction shows a germline mismatch at one end, possibly a read error. The chain joins TRBV11-3 to TRBJ2-2; 10 nucleotides match TRBD1. This CDR3 has 16 residues. In germline, CDR1 is SGHNT, CDR2 YENEEA. In nucleotides, the CDR3 is TGTGCCAGCAGCCAGACAGGGGGCATGAACGCCGGGGAGCTGTTTTTT. It encodes CASSQTGGMNAGELFF.

The chain joins TRBV5-3 to TRBJ2-7; D is perhaps TRBD2 (6 bases). TRBV5-3 is known as an ORF, though its function is uncertain. V lost 0 bases and J 3 bases, leaving 13 bases between the germline ends. The CDR3 length is 15 residues. The CDR3 region has the DNA TGTGCCAGAAGCTTGGTAGCTAGCGATTACTACGAGCAGTACTTC. Its protein product is CARSLVASDYYEQYF.

The CDR3 loop reads CASSVMLRGGVRGYTF. CDR3 bases: TGTGCCAGCAGCGTGATGCTAAGGGGCGGGGTGCGGGGCTACACCTTC. The V call is TRBV9, the J call TRBJ1-2; maybe TRBD1 (5 bases). Between the trimmed V and J ends, which lost 2 bases and 8 bases, there was a span of 22 bases. From germline, CDR1 is SGDLS and CDR2 YYNGEE. The CDR3 contains 16 residues.